These T cell receptor beta chains were read from a single sample in a study of blood T cell repertoires in COVID-19. Clones were sequenced by immunoSEQ multiplex PCR, and TCRdb holds only the in-frame ones, with some missing. The sample holds roughly 240,000 clones; about 82% are singletons and the top ten take approximately 6%. Material: peripheral blood. The receptor source for this set is a woman older than 75 with COVID-19, enrolled during active disease. Both conserved end residues are part of each CDR3. D genes are given only for firm matches. Clone size, where shown, is once, few, many, or a class for clones that have expanded.

d_gene,j_gene,abundance,v_gene,CDR3aa,CDR3nt
.,TRBJ1-2,few,TRBV11-2,CASSLQGRYGYTF,TGTGCCAGCAGCTTACAAGGGAGATATGGCTACACCTTC
.,TRBJ1-2,.,TRBV19,CASSRTGRGTYGYTF,TGTGCCAGTAGCCGCACGGGACGGGGGACTTATGGCTACACCTTC
TRBD1,TRBJ2-2,.,TRBV15,CATRPDRDTGELFF,TGTGCCACCCGACCGGACAGGGACACCGGGGAGCTGTTTTTT
.,TRBJ2-2,.,TRBV30,CAWSRGTGELFF,TGTGCCTGGTCGCGGGGCACCGGGGAGCTGTTTTTT
TRBD1,TRBJ2-4,.,TRBV10-1,CASCPTGCTLRRETIQYF,TGCGCCAGTTGCCCGACAGGGTGCACTCTTCGTCGCGAAACCATTCAGTACTTC
TRBD1,TRBJ1-3,few,TRBV2,CASSARDRTNTGNTIYF,TGTGCCAGCAGTGCCCGGGACAGGACCAATACTGGAAACACCATATATTTT
TRBD1,TRBJ1-5,.,TRBV5-8,CASSRGQGNSNQPQHF,TGTGCCAGCAGTCGCGGACAGGGAAATAGCAATCAGCCCCAGCATTTT
.,TRBJ2-4,.,TRBV7-9,CASSWDKLAKNIQYF,TGTGCCAGCAGCTGGGACAAACTAGCCAAAAACATTCAGTACTTC
TRBD1,TRBJ1-4,.,TRBV28,CASRGTGGVFFNEKLFF,TGTGCCAGCAGGGGGACAGGGGGCGTATTTTTTAATGAAAAACTGTTTTTT
TRBD2,TRBJ2-1,.,TRBV11-3,CASSLGGTSEGEQFF,TGTGCCAGCAGCTTAGGAGGGACTAGCGAGGGTGAGCAGTTCTTC
TRBD1,TRBJ1-1,.,TRBV25-1,CASTELGQGSTEAFF,TGTGCCAGCACTGAACTGGGACAGGGCTCTACTGAAGCTTTCTTT
.,TRBJ1-6,.,TRBV19,CASSPGKRNSPLHF,TGTGCCAGTAGTCCAGGCAAAAGAAATTCACCCCTCCACTTT
TRBD2,TRBJ2-5,.,TRBV5-4,CASSPGASGGAETQYF,TGTGCCAGCAGCCCCGGCGCTAGCGGGGGGGCGGAGACCCAGTACTTC
TRBD1,TRBJ2-1,.,TRBV19,CASGGTGAVDEQFF,TGTGCCAGTGGGGGGACAGGGGCCGTCGATGAGCAGTTCTTC
.,TRBJ1-1,.,TRBV7-2,CASSHTGGADTEAFF,TGTGCCAGCAGCCACACAGGAGGGGCAGACACTGAAGCTTTCTTT
.,TRBJ1-5,.,TRBV5-4,CASSLGREGQPQHF,TGTGCCAGCAGCTTGGGGAGGGAAGGCCAGCCCCAGCATTTT
.,TRBJ1-1,.,TRBV29-1,CSVEGQSTEAFF,TGCAGCGTTGAAGGACAGAGCACTGAAGCTTTCTTT
.,TRBJ2-4,.,TRBV28,CASSFPGADGIQYF,TGTGCCAGCAGTTTCCCAGGGGCCGACGGCATTCAGTACTTC
.,TRBJ1-1,.,TRBV6-5,CASSYPGRGVSEAFF,TGTGCCAGCAGTTACCCGGGCAGGGGAGTATCTGAAGCTTTCTTT
.,TRBJ1-2,.,TRBV29-1,CSASFNYGYTF,TGCAGCGCCAGTTTTAACTATGGCTACACCTTC
.,TRBJ1-3,.,TRBV7-2,CASSPLSGNTIYF,TGTGCCAGCAGCCCACTCTCAGGAAACACCATATATTTT
TRBD1,TRBJ1-1,.,TRBV29-1,CSVGQGANTEAFF,TGCAGCGTCGGACAGGGGGCTAACACTGAAGCTTTCTTT
TRBD2,TRBJ2-5,.,TRBV19,CASSITSGLAVETQYF,TGTGCCAGTAGTATAACCTCGGGGCTAGCGGTGGAGACCCAGTACTTC
.,TRBJ2-3,.,TRBV6-5,CASRLSSTDTQYF,TGTGCCAGCAGACTATCTAGCACAGATACGCAGTATTTT
.,TRBJ1-1,few,TRBV2,CASSERAIREGDTEAFF,TGTGCCAGCAGTGAACGGGCCATCAGGGAGGGTGACACTGAAGCTTTCTTT
TRBD1,TRBJ2-3,.,TRBV3-1/TRBV3-2,CASSQRTGTDTQYF,TGTGCCAGCAGCCAACGGACAGGGACAGATACGCAGTATTTT
.,TRBJ2-3,.,TRBV21-1,CASSSETGGGPRSTDTQYF,TGTGCCAGCAGCTCTGAGACAGGGGGCGGACCCAGGAGCACAGATACGCAGTATTTT
.,TRBJ1-1,.,TRBV10-3,CAITKQGNTEAFF,TGTGCCATCACCAAACAGGGGAACACTGAAGCTTTCTTT
.,TRBJ1-6,.,TRBV6-1,CASSDRQYSPLHF,TGTGCCAGCAGTGATAGACAGTATTCACCCCTCCACTTT
.,TRBJ1-5,.,TRBV9,CASSPAGGERPQHF,TGTGCCAGCAGCCCAGCGGGGGGCGAGAGGCCCCAGCATTTT
.,TRBJ1-1,many,TRBV12-5,CASGLTAESRVGVTEAFF,TGTGCTAGTGGTTTGACAGCCGAGAGCAGGGTTGGCGTCACTGAAGCTTTCTTT
.,TRBJ1-6,.,TRBV5-1,CASSLDTPDNSPLHF,TGCGCCAGCAGCTTGGACACGCCTGATAATTCACCCCTCCACTTT
TRBD2,TRBJ2-5,.,TRBV5-4,CASSFPRPGLAVRGETQYF,TGTGCCAGCAGCTTCCCCCGTCCGGGACTAGCGGTCCGAGGGGAGACCCAGTACTTC
.,TRBJ2-2,.,TRBV5-1,CASSLDKNTGELFF,TGCGCCAGCAGCTTGGACAAGAACACCGGGGAGCTGTTTTTT
.,TRBJ1-6,few,TRBV6-5,CASRGGSPLHF,TGTGCCAGCAGGGGGGGGTCACCCCTCCACTTT
.,TRBJ1-1,once,TRBV7-9,CASSSTGNTEAFF,TGTGCCAGCAGTTCAACAGGGAACACTGAAGCTTTCTTT
TRBD1,TRBJ1-2,.,TRBV6-5,CASRTGGGGYTF,TGTGCCAGCAGGACAGGGGGCGGGGGCTACACCTTC
TRBD2,TRBJ2-3,.,TRBV5-6,CASSLLGGVGVTDTQYF,TGTGCCAGCAGCTTATTGGGAGGGGTCGGGGTGACAGATACGCAGTATTTT
.,TRBJ1-2,.,TRBV4-2,CASSLGGAIYGYTF,TGTGCCAGCAGCCTGGGAGGGGCTATCTATGGCTACACCTTC
TRBD2,TRBJ2-3,.,TRBV5-4,CASSLTLRGSTDTQYF,TGTGCCAGCAGCCTGACGTTGCGGGGGAGCACAGATACGCAGTATTTT
.,TRBJ1-5,.,TRBV19,CASSALTGWNNQPQHF,TGTGCCAGTAGTGCTTTAACAGGTTGGAACAATCAGCCCCAGCATTTT
.,TRBJ1-1,.,TRBV30,CAWSPQATEAFF,TGTGCCTGGAGCCCCCAGGCGACTGAAGCTTTCTTT
.,TRBJ1-2,.,TRBV7-2,CASSLARGGDGYTF,TGTGCCAGCAGCTTAGCCCGGGGTGGAGATGGCTACACCTTC
TRBD1,TRBJ1-6,.,TRBV14,CASSQVGTGTPLHF,TGTGCCAGCAGCCAAGTAGGGACAGGCACACCCCTCCACTTT
.,TRBJ1-2,.,TRBV6-5,CASRRYGYTF,TGTGCCAGCAGGCGCTATGGCTACACCTTC
.,TRBJ2-5,.,TRBV3-1/TRBV3-2,CASSLTNQETQYF,TGTGCCAGCAGCCTGACTAATCAAGAGACCCAGTACTTC
.,TRBJ2-1,once,TRBV11-3,CASSLGQGSSYNEQFF,TGTGCCAGCAGCTTAGGGCAGGGGAGCTCCTACAATGAGCAGTTCTTC
.,TRBJ1-6,.,TRBV19,CASTQRGGENSPLHF,TGTGCCAGTACCCAGCGAGGGGGAGAAAATTCACCCCTCCACTTT
.,TRBJ1-1,.,TRBV15,CATSRDPGGTEAFF,TGTGCCACCAGCAGAGACCCGGGTGGCACTGAAGCTTTCTTT
TRBD1,TRBJ1-5,.,TRBV5-1,CASSLGTGTTQPQHF,TGCGCCAGCAGCTTAGGGACAGGAACGACCCAGCCCCAGCATTTT
.,TRBJ2-1,.,TRBV10-3,CAIRRDTYNEQFF,TGTGCCATCAGGAGGGATACCTACAATGAGCAGTTCTTC
.,TRBJ1-3,.,TRBV30,CAWSQGGASGNTIYF,TGTGCCTGGAGCCAAGGGGGGGCTTCTGGAAACACCATATATTTT